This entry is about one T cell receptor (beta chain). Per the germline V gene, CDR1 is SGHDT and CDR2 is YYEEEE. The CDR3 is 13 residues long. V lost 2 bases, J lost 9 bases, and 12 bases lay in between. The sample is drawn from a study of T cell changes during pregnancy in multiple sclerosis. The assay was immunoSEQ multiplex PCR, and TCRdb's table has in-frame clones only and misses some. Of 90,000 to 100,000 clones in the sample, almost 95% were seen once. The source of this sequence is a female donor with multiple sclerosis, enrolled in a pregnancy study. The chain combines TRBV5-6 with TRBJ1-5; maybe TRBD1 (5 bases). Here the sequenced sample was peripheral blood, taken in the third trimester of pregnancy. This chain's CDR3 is CASSLSRDRPQHF. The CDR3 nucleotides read TGTGCCAGCAGCTTAAGCAGGGATCGGCCCCAGCATTTT. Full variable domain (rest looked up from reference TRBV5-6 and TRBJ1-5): DAGVTQSPTHLIKTRGQQVTLRCSPKSGHDTVSWYQQALGQGPQFIFQYYEEEERQRGNFPDRFSGHQFPNYSSELNVNALLLGDSALYLCASSLSRDRPQHFGDGTRLSIL.